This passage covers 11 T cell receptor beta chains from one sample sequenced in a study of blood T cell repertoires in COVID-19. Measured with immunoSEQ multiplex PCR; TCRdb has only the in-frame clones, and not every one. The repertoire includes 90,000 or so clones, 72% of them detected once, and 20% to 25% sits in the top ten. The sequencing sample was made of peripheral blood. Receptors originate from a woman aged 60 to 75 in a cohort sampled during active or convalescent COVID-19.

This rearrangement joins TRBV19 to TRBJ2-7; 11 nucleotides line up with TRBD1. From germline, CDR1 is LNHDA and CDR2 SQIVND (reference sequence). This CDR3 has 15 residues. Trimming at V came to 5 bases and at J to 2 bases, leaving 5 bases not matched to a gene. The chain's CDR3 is CASSLGTGGTYEQYF. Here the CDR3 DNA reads TGTGCCAGTAGTTTAGGGACAGGGGGAACCTACGAGCAGTACTTC.

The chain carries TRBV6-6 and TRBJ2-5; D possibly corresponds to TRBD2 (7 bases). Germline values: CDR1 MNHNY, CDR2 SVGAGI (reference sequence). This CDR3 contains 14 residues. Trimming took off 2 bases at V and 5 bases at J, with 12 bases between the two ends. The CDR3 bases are TGTGCCAGCAGTTACGGAGGGAGGGGGGAGACCCAGTACTTC. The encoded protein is CASSYGGRGETQYF.

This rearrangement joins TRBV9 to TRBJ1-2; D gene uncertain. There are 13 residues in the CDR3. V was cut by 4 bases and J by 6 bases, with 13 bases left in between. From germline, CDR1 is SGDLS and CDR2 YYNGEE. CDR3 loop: CASSLEPGHGYTF. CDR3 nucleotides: TGTGCCAGCAGCTTGGAGCCCGGCCATGGCTACACCTTC.

The CDR3 DNA sequence: TGTGCCAGCAGTTACCCGGGACAGGGGGCACACTACGAGCAGTACTTC. As protein: CASSYPGQGAHYEQYF. The J gene is TRBJ2-7, the V gene TRBV6-5, with 12 bases matching TRBD1. CDR1 and CDR2 from the germline V gene are MNHEY and SVGAGI. The V segment lost 2 bases and the J segment 3 bases; nucleotides outside the gene matches: 5. The CDR3 has 16 residues.

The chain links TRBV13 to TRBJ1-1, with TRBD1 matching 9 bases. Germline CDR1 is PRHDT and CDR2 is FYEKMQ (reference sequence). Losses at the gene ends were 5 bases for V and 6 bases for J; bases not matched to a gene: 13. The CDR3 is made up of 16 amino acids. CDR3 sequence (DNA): TGTGCCAGCAGCCGCTATACAGGGGGCCGTGGCCCTGAAGCTTTCTTT. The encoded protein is CASSRYTGGRGPEAFF.

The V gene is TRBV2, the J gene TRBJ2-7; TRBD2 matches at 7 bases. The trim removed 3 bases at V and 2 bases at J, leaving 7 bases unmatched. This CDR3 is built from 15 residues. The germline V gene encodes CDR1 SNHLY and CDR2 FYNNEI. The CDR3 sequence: CASSEMWGTTYEQYF. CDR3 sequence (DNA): TGTGCCAGCAGTGAGATGTGGGGGACTACCTACGAGCAGTACTTC.

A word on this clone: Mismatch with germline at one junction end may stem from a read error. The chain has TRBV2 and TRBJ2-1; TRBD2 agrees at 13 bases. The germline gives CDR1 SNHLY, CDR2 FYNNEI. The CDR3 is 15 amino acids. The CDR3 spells CASLPRLAGGIELFF. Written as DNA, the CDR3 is TGTGCCAGCCTCCCCCGACTAGCGGGGGGTATAGAGCTGTTCTTC.

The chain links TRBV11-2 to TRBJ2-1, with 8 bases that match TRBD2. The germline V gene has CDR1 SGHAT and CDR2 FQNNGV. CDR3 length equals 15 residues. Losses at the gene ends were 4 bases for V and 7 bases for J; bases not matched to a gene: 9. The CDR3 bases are TGTGCCAGCAGCTACGGGGGGGGCTATACAAATGAGCAGTTCTTC. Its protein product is CASSYGGGYTNEQFF. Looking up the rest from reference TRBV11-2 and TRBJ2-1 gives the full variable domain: EAGVAQSPRYKIIEKRQSVAFWCNPISGHATLYWYQQILGQGPKLLIQFQNNGVVDDSQLPKDRFSAERLKGVDSTLKIQPAKLEDSAVYLCASSYGGGYTNEQFFGPGTRLTVL.

The CDR3: CASSPGQGAWTEAFF. DNA of the CDR3: TGTGCCAGCAGTCCGGGACAGGGGGCATGGACTGAAGCTTTCTTT. The chain combines TRBV28 with TRBJ1-1, with TRBD1 matching 12 bases. The CDR3 spans 15 residues. The germline V gene encodes CDR1 MDHEN and CDR2 SYDVKM. The ends lost 5 bases at V and 5 bases at J; junction bases unmatched: 6. The variable domain in full, with the rest retrieved from reference TRBV28 and TRBJ1-1, is DVKVTQSSRYLVKRTGEKVFLECVQDMDHENMFWYRQDPGLGLRLIYFSYDVKMKEKGDIPEGYSVSREKKERFSLILESASTNQTSMYLCASSPGQGAWTEAFFGQGTRLTVV.

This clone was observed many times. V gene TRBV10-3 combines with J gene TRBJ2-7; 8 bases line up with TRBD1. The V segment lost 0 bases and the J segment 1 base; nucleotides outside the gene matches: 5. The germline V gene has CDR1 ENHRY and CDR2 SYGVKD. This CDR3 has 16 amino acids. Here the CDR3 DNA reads TGTGCCATCAGTGAGTCGGACAGGGTTAAGTCCTACGAGCAGTACTTC. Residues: CAISESDRVKSYEQYF.

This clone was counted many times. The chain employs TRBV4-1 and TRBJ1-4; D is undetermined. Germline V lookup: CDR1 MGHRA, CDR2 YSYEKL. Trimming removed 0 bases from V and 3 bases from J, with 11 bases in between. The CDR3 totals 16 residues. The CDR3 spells CASSQDRRGSNEKLFF. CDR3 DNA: TGCGCCAGCAGCCAAGATCGACGAGGATCTAATGAAAAACTGTTTTTT.